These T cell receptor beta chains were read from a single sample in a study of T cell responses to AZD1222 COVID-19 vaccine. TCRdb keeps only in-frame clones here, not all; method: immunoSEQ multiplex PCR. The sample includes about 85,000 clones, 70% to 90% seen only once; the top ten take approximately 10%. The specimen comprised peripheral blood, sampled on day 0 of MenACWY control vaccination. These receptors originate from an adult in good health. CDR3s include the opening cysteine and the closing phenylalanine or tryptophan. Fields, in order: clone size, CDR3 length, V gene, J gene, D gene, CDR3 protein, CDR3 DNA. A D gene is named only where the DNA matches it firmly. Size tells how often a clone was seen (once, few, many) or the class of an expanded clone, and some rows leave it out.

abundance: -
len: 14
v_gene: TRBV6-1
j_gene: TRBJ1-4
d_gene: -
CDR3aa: CASSEDRLREKLFF
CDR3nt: TGTGCCAGCAGTGAGGACCGACTTCGCGAAAAACTGTTTTTT

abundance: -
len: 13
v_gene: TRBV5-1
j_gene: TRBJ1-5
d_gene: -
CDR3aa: CASSPGPNQPQHF
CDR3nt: TGCGCCAGCAGTCCCGGGCCTAATCAGCCCCAGCATTTT

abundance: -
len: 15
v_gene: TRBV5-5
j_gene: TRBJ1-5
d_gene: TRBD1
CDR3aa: CASSPWTGEDQPQHF
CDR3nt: TGTGCCAGCAGCCCCTGGACAGGGGAGGATCAGCCCCAGCATTTT

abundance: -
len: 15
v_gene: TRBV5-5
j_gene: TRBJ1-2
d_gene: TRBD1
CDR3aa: CASSPQGTGGYGYTF
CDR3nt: TGTGCCAGCAGCCCCCAGGGGACAGGGGGTTATGGCTACACCTTC

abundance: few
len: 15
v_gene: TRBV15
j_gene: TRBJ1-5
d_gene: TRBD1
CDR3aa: CATSSGGQDYQPQHF
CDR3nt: TGTGCCACCAGCAGTGGGGGACAGGACTATCAGCCCCAGCATTTT

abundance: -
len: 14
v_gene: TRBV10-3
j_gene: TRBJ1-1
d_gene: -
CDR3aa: CAISRETDGTEAFF
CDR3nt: TGTGCCATCAGTCGTGAGACAGACGGCACTGAAGCTTTCTTT

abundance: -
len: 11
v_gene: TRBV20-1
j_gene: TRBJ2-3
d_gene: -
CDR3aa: CSALTADTQYF
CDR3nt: TGCAGTGCTCTAACCGCAGATACGCAGTATTTT

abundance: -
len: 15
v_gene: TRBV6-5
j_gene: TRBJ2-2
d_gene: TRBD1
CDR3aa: CASSPRTGNTGELFF
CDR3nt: TGTGCCAGCAGTCCCCGGACAGGGAACACCGGGGAGCTGTTTTTT

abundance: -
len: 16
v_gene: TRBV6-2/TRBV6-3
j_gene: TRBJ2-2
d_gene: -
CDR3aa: CASSHLLTGNTGELFF
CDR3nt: TGTGCCAGCAGTCACCTTTTGACGGGAAACACCGGGGAGCTGTTTTTT

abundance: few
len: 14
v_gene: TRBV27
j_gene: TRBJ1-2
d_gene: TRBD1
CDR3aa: CASSGDRANYGYTF
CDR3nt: TGTGCCAGCAGTGGGGACAGGGCTAACTATGGCTACACCTTC

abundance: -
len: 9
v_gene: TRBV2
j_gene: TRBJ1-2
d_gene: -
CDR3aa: CAIQEGYTF
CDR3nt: TGTGCCATCCAAGAGGGCTACACCTTC

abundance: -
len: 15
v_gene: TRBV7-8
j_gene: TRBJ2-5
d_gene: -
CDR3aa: CASSPRPDGGWTQYF
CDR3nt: TGTGCCAGCAGCCCCCGTCCAGATGGGGGGTGGACCCAGTACTTC

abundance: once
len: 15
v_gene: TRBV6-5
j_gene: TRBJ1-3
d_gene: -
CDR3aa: CASSPGHSSGNTIYF
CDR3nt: TGTGCCAGCAGCCCGGGACACAGCTCTGGAAACACCATATATTTT

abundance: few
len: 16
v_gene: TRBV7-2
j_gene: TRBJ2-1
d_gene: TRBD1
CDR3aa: CASSPGGTGRRNEQFF
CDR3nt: TGTGCCAGCAGCCCCGGCGGGACAGGGAGGAGAAATGAGCAGTTCTTC

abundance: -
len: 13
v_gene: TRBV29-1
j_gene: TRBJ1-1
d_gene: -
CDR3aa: CSVPGPLNTEAFF
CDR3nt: TGCAGCGTTCCGGGACCCTTGAACACTGAAGCTTTCTTT

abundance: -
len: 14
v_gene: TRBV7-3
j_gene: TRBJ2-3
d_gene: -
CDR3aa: CASSLMGNTDTQYF
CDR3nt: TGTGCCAGCAGCTTAATGGGCAACACAGATACGCAGTATTTT

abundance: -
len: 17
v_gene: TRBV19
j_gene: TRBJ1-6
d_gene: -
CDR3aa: CASSTRDRFSYNSPLHF
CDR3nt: TGTGCCAGTAGTACACGGGACCGATTCTCCTATAATTCACCCCTCCACTTT

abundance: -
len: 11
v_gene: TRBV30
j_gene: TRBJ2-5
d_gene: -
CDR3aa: CAWAEGGTQYF
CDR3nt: TGTGCCTGGGCCGAGGGGGGGACCCAGTACTTC

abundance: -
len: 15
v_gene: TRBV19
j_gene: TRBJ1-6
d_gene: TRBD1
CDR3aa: CASSAMTGPNSPLHF
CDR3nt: TGTGCCAGTAGTGCGATGACAGGGCCCAATTCACCCCTCCACTTT

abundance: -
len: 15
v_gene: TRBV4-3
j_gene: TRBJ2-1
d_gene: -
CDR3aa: CASSPGAGAGNEQFF
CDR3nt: TGCGCCAGCAGCCCTGGGGCAGGGGCCGGGAATGAGCAGTTCTTC

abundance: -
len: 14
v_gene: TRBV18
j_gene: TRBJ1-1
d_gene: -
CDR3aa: CASSPAGGGTEAFF
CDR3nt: TGTGCCAGCTCACCTGCCGGGGGGGGCACTGAAGCTTTCTTT

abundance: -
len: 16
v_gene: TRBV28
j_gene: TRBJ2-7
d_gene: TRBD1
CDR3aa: CASSPTRTGGPYEQYF
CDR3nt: TGTGCCAGCAGCCCAACCCGGACAGGGGGACCCTACGAGCAGTACTTC

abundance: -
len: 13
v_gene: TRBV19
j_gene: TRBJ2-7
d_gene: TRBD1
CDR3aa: CASAAGTGYEQYF
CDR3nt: TGTGCCAGTGCCGCCGGGACAGGTTACGAGCAGTACTTC

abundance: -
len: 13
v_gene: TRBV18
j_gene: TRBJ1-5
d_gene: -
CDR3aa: CASSPELNQPQHF
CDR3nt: TGTGCCAGCTCACCGGAACTCAATCAGCCCCAGCATTTT

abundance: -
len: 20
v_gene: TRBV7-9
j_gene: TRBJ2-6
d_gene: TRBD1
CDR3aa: CASTQVSAGTGLPGANVLTF
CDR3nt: TGTGCCAGCACCCAAGTATCTGCCGGGACAGGGCTACCTGGGGCCAACGTCCTGACTTTC

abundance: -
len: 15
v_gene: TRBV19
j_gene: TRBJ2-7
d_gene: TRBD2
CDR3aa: CASTPSAGPAYEQYF
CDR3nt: TGTGCCAGTACCCCCTCAGCGGGGCCCGCCTACGAGCAGTACTTC

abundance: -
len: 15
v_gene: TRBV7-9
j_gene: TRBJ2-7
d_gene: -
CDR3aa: CASSLAGIGSYEQYF
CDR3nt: TGTGCCAGCAGCTTAGCAGGGATCGGCTCCTACGAGCAGTACTTC

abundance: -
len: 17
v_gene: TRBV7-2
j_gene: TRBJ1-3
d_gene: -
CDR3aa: CASSLAMGGGNGNTIYF
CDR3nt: TGTGCCAGCAGCTTAGCGATGGGGGGTGGAAATGGAAACACCATATATTTT

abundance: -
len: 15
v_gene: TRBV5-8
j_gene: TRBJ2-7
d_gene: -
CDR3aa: CASSGTQGRVFEQYF
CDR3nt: TGTGCCAGCAGCGGAACACAGGGGAGGGTTTTCGAGCAGTACTTC

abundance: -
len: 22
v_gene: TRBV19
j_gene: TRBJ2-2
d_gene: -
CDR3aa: CASSITRGTGLPSGSNTGELFF
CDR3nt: TGTGCCAGTAGTATTACCCGGGGGACAGGGTTACCTAGCGGGAGTAACACCGGGGAGCTGTTTTTT

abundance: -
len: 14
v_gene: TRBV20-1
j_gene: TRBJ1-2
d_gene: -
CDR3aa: CSASGDRTNYGYTF
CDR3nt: TGCAGTGCTAGTGGTGACCGAACTAACTATGGCTACACCTTC

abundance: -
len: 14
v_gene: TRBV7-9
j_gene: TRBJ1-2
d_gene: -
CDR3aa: CASSLASSNYGYTF
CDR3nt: TGTGCCAGCAGCTTAGCATCCAGTAACTATGGCTACACCTTC

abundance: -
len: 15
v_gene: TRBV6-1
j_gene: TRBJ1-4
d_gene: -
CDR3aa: CASSEDRGVREKLFF
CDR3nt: TGTGCCAGCAGTGAAGATCGGGGAGTACGGGAAAAACTGTTTTTT

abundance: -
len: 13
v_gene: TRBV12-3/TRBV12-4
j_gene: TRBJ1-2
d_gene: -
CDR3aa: CASSLGQGSGYTF
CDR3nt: TGTGCCAGCAGTTTAGGTCAGGGCTCTGGCTACACCTTC

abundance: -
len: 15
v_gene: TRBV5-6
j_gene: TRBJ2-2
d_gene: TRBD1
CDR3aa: CASSLGTGGTGELFF
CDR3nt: TGTGCCAGCAGCTTAGGGACAGGGGGCACCGGGGAGCTGTTTTTT

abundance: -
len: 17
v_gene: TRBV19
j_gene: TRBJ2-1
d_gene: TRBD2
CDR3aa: CASSMAAGGSSYNEQFF
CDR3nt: TGTGCCAGTAGTATGGCAGCGGGGGGCTCTTCCTACAATGAGCAGTTCTTC

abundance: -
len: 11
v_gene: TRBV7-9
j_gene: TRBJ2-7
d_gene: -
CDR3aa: CASSGSWEQYF
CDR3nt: TGTGCCAGCAGCGGTAGCTGGGAGCAGTACTTC